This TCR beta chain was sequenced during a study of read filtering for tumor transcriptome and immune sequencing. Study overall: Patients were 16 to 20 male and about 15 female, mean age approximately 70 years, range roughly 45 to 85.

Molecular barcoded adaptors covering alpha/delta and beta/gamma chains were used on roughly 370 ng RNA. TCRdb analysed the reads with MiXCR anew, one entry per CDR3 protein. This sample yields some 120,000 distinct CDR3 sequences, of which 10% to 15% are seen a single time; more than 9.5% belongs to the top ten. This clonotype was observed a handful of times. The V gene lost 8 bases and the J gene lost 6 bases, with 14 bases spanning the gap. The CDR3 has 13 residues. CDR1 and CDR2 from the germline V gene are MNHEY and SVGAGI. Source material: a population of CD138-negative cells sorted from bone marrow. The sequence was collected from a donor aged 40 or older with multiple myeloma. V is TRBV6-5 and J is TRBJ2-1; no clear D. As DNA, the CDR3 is TGTGCCAGCTCTGGCGAAGTGCCCAATGAGCAGTTCTTC. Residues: CASSGEVPNEQFF.